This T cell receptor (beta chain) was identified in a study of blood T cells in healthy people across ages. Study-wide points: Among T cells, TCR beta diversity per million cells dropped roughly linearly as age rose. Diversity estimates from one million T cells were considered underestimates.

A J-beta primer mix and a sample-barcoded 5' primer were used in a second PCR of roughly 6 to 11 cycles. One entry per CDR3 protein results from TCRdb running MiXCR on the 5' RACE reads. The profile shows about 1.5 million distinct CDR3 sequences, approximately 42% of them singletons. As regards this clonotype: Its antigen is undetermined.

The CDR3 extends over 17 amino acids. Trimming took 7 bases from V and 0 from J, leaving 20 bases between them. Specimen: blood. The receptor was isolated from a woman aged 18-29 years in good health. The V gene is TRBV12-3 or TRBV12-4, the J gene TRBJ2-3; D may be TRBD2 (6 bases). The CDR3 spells CASTLTPRGTSTDTQYF. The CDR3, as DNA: TGTGCCAGCACACTAACCCCCCGGGGGACCAGCACAGATACGCAGTATTTT.